These 13 T cell receptor beta chains were sequenced from one sample in a study of CD8+ T cells in alopecia areata. Extracted RNA was reverse transcribed into cDNA, the sequencing template. Sequencing used immunoSEQ multiplex PCR; TCRdb keeps in-frame clones, though not all of them. This sample carries around 250,000 clones, around 67% of them seen once, and the ten largest clones take roughly 1.2%. The sequencing here drew on CD4+ T cells sorted from blood, taken at week 0. The receptors were gathered from a human donor with alopecia areata.

The chain recombines TRBV4-1 with TRBJ1-4; TRBD1 is a possible D gene (5 bases). The V gene's germline CDR1 is MGHRA and CDR2 YSYEKL. V lost 0 bases to trimming and J lost 10 bases, with 18 bases between them. The CDR3 contains 16 residues. The CDR3 region is CASSQDLGRAWGKLFF. The CDR3 nucleotides read TGCGCCAGCAGCCAAGATCTGGGACGGGCTTGGGGAAAACTGTTTTTT.

The gene calls are TRBV6-1 and TRBJ2-2; TRBD2 is a possible D gene (5 bases). The germline V gene encodes CDR1 MNHNS and CDR2 SASEGT. V shed 6 bases and J shed 4 bases, with 12 bases lying between them. CDR3 size: 14 residues. CDR3 in amino acids: CASRNPGGTGELFF. In DNA form, the CDR3 reads TGTGCCAGCAGAAATCCAGGAGGCACCGGGGAGCTGTTTTTT.

J is TRBJ2-6 and V is TRBV2; D unclear. The CDR3 sequence is 13 residues long. Trimming pared 6 bases from V and 3 bases from J, leaving 6 bases between. CDR1 and CDR2 (germline): SNHLY, FYNNEI. Here the CDR3 DNA reads TGTGCCAGCAGGTCGGATGGGGCCAACGTCCTGACTTTC. It is translated as CASRSDGANVLTF.

In its sample, this clone was seen a few times. The chain joins TRBV4-1 to TRBJ1-6; no firm D call. This CDR3 is 13 amino acids long. Germline CDR1 is MGHRA and CDR2 is YSYEKL. Trimming removed 1 base at V and 9 bases at J, with 7 bases between. The CDR3 spells CASSQVVASPLHF. The CDR3 nucleotides read TGCGCCAGCAGCCAAGTGGTGGCTTCACCCCTCCACTTT.

This chain uses TRBV9 with TRBJ2-6; 7 positions agree with TRBD1. Unmatched junction bases numbered 5, after V lost 0 bases and J lost 2 bases. Germline CDR1 is SGDLS and CDR2 is YYNGEE. The CDR3 contains 17 residues. The DNA of the CDR3 is TGTGCCAGCAGCGTAGCCCCTGACAGGGCTGGGGCCAACGTCCTGACTTTC. Encoded protein: CASSVAPDRAGANVLTF.

The gene calls are TRBV7-3 and TRBJ2-7, with no clear D. The CDR3 extends over 14 amino acids. The germline gives CDR1 SGHTA, CDR2 FQGTGA. Deletions cut 5 bases from V and 1 base from J, with 12 bases between. The CDR3 coding sequence is TGTGCCAGCAGCCCAGGAGATGGTTCCTACGAGCAGTACTTC. Protein sequence: CASSPGDGSYEQYF.

The chain employs TRBV30 and TRBJ2-5; D might be TRBD1 (6 bases). The V gene lost 2 bases and the J gene lost 5 bases, with 15 bases spanning the gap. There are 14 residues in the CDR3. The germline V gene has CDR1 GTSNPN and CDR2 SVGIG (reference sequence). The CDR3 sequence: CAWSPGARAETQYF. The CDR3 nucleotides read TGTGCCTGGAGTCCAGGGGCGAGAGCCGAGACCCAGTACTTC.

The DNA of the CDR3 is TGTGCCTCGGGGCCAATACAGTATTCACCCCTCCACTTT. Translated, it gives CASGPIQYSPLHF. The chain recombines TRBV30 with TRBJ1-6, with a possible D match to TRBD1 (5 bases). Germline V gene data show CDR1 as GTSNPN and CDR2 as SVGIG (reference sequence). V dropped 7 bases and J dropped 8 bases, with 15 bases sitting between them. The CDR3 length is 13 residues. Complete variable domain (other parts from reference TRBV30 and TRBJ1-6): SQTIHQWPATLVQPVGSPLSLECTVEGTSNPNLYWYRQAAGRGLQLLFYSVGIGQISSEVPQNLSASRPQDRQFILSSKKLLLSDSGFYLCASGPIQYSPLHFGNGTRLTVT.

The J gene is TRBJ2-3, the V gene TRBV14, with D possibly matching TRBD1 (5 bases). Germline CDR1 reads SGHDN; CDR2 reads FVKESK. Trimming shortened V by 4 bases and J by 3 bases, and 14 bases separated the two germline ends. The length of the CDR3 is 15 residues. CDR3 DNA: TGTGCCAGCAGCCGCAGGGTAGGGTCGACAGATACGCAGTATTTT. Its protein is CASSRRVGSTDTQYF.

This clone was counted only a few times. The CDR3 loop is CASRYTPASGNTIYF. The CDR3 DNA follows: TGTGCCAGCAGGTATACACCCGCGTCTGGAAACACCATATATTTT. V gene TRBV11-2 combines with J gene TRBJ1-3; D not resolved. Trimming pared 6 bases from V and 1 base from J, leaving 13 bases between. This CDR3 is 15 amino acids long. Germline CDR1 reads SGHAT; CDR2 reads FQNNGV. The full variable domain, completed using reference TRBV11-2 and TRBJ1-3, is EAGVAQSPRYKIIEKRQSVAFWCNPISGHATLYWYQQILGQGPKLLIQFQNNGVVDDSQLPKDRFSAERLKGVDSTLKIQPAKLEDSAVYLCASRYTPASGNTIYFGEGSWLTVV.

V is TRBV7-2 and J is TRBJ2-5, with 7 positions matching TRBD2. Germline assignment: CDR1 SGHTA and CDR2 FQGNSA. The V and J ends lost 5 bases and 2 bases, in that order; junction bases with no gene match: 8. CDR3 length: 15 residues. CDR3 protein: CASSQKKRGQETQYF. For the CDR3, the DNA is TGTGCCAGCAGCCAGAAAAAGCGGGGACAAGAGACCCAGTACTTC.

The chain employs TRBV4-1 and TRBJ1-1; TRBD1 matches 9 bases. V dropped 1 base and J dropped 10; count of bases not matched to a gene: 4. Germline loops: CDR1 MGHRA, CDR2 YSYEKL. CDR3 size: 13 residues. The CDR3 here is CASSQAQGAPAFF. CDR3 in DNA: TGCGCCAGCAGCCAAGCACAGGGGGCTCCAGCTTTCTTT.

The rearrangement joins TRBV5-1 to TRBJ2-5, with TRBD2 identical over 8 bases. In germline, CDR1 is SGHRS, CDR2 YFSETQ. There are 16 residues in the CDR3. V shed 0 bases, J shed 2 bases, and the junction held 6 bases outside the gene matches. CDR3 DNA: TGCGCCAGCAGCTTGGTCAGCGGGGGAAATCAAGAGACCCAGTACTTC. It is translated as CASSLVSGGNQETQYF.